One and the same sample provided the 12 T cell receptor beta chains below, sequenced in a study of blood T cell repertoires in COVID-19 (dated by TCRdb to 2020 to 2021). The library was produced with the immunoSEQ multiplex PCR assay. Entries here come from immuneACCESS through TCRdb and include only in-frame sequences with V and J called. Some clones fail to appear in such tables; in the studies checked, an unresolved V gene covers under half of the shortfall, and the cause of the remainder is unknown. This sample lists 150,000 to 200,000 clones; around 87% were detected once. 2% to 3% of the sample is taken by the ten largest. The sequenced sample was peripheral blood. The receptors were sampled from a man aged 40-49 years with active or convalescent COVID-19.

A few counts support this clone. The chain couples TRBV5-6 to TRBJ2-7; TRBD2 matches at 7 bases. The ends lost 6 bases at V and 2 bases at J; junction bases unmatched: 5. This CDR3 comprises 13 residues. CDR1 and CDR2 from the germline V gene are SGHDT and YYEEEE. In DNA form, the CDR3 reads TGTGCCAGCACGCGGGGGACCGCCTACGAGCAGTACTTC. It is translated as CASTRGTAYEQYF.

V gene TRBV6-5 combines with J gene TRBJ1-2, with 7 positions matching TRBD1. This CDR3 region has 15 residues. Germline loops: CDR1 MNHEY, CDR2 SVGAGI. V was pared by 6 bases and J by 0 bases, with 7 bases of the junction left unmatched. The CDR3 protein is CASRIQQGTNYGYTF. The CDR3, as DNA: TGTGCCAGCAGAATACAACAGGGGACTAACTATGGCTACACCTTC.

The J gene is TRBJ2-2, the V gene TRBV10-2; 7 bases map to TRBD2. V gave up 8 bases and J gave up 5 bases; unmatched junction bases: 11. The CDR3 length is 15 residues. Germline V CDR1 and CDR2: WSHSY, SAAADI. The CDR3 nucleotides read TGCGCCAGCGGGGTAGGAGCGGGGCTGACCGGGGAGCTGTTTTTT. Translated, it gives CASGVGAGLTGELFF.

The table lists this clone with a few counts. CDR3 in amino acids: CASSKTGVALNEQYF. The CDR3 DNA is TGTGCCAGCAGCAAAACAGGGGTCGCACTCAACGAGCAGTACTTC. V and J are TRBV5-6 and TRBJ2-7; 7 nucleotides align to TRBD1. The germline V gene has CDR1 SGHDT and CDR2 YYEEEE. The CDR3 is 15 amino acids. With 4 bases clipped from V and 5 bases from J, the junction kept 12 bases outside the gene matches. Filled out from reference TRBV5-6 and TRBJ2-7, the complete variable domain reads DAGVTQSPTHLIKTRGQQVTLRCSPKSGHDTVSWYQQALGQGPQFIFQYYEEEERQRGNFPDRFSGHQFPNYSSELNVNALLLGDSALYLCASSKTGVALNEQYFGPGTRLTVT.

The chain uses TRBV27 and TRBJ1-5; the match to TRBD1 covers 8 bases. The CDR3 length is 14 residues. V lost 6 bases, J lost 4 bases, and 5 bases stayed unmatched. CDR1 and CDR2 from the germline V gene are MNHEY and SMNVEV (reference sequence). The CDR3 sequence: CASRKDRVNQPQHF. CDR3 DNA: TGTGCCAGCAGGAAGGACAGGGTAAATCAGCCCCAGCATTTT.

The chain is built from TRBV7-9 and TRBJ2-3; D perhaps matches TRBD1 (6 bases). The length of the CDR3 is 14 residues. The V end was cut by 1 base, the J end by 3 bases, with 8 bases between. CDR1 SEHNR and CDR2 FQNEAQ come from the germline V gene (reference sequence). This chain's CDR3 is CASSLDRATDTQYF. Here the CDR3 DNA reads TGTGCCAGCAGCTTAGACAGGGCTACAGATACGCAGTATTTT.

The V call is TRBV7-3, the J call TRBJ2-1; 8 nucleotides line up with TRBD1. Germline V gene data show CDR1 as SGHTA and CDR2 as FQGTGA. The trim removed 5 bases at V and 2 bases at J, leaving 8 bases unmatched. This CDR3 has 16 residues. The CDR3 coding sequence is TGTGCCAGCAGCCCGGATAACAGGGGGACCTACAATGAGCAGTTCTTC. Protein sequence: CASSPDNRGTYNEQFF.

The chain carries TRBV28 and TRBJ1-2, with 7 bases fitting TRBD1. The J segment lost 0 bases and the V segment lost 8 bases, leaving 0 bases of the junction unmatched. The CDR3 contains 12 residues. Germline CDR1 reads MDHEN; CDR2 reads SYDVKM. This CDR3 reads CASGTANYGYTF. The CDR3 DNA sequence: TGTGCCAGCGGGACAGCTAACTATGGCTACACCTTC.

The V gene is TRBV6-5, the J gene TRBJ1-2; tentatively, D is TRBD1 (6 bases). The CDR3 is 14 amino acids. Per the germline V gene, CDR1 is MNHEY and CDR2 is SVGAGI. The ends were cut back, 7 bases at V and 0 bases at J, with 12 bases in the middle. CDR3 protein: CASKRDNTNYGYTF. CDR3 DNA: TGTGCCAGCAAGAGGGACAATACTAACTATGGCTACACCTTC.

This clone was seen more than once but under ten times. The CDR3 DNA follows: TGCAGCGTTGTCCAGACAAACTATGGCTACACCTTC. This encodes CSVVQTNYGYTF. This chain joins TRBV29-1 and TRBJ1-2; D is uncertain. Germline CDR1 and CDR2: SQVTM and ANQGSEA. Trimming took off 4 bases at V and 2 bases at J, with 8 bases between the two ends. This CDR3 has 12 amino acids.

The genes are TRBV9 and TRBJ1-3, with unresolved D. V lost 3 bases and J 4 bases, leaving 14 bases between the germline ends. The CDR3 has 15 amino acids. Looked up from germline, CDR1 is SGDLS and CDR2 is YYNGEE. The CDR3 sequence is CASSAAGGFGNTIYF. CDR3 DNA sequence: TGTGCCAGCAGCGCCGCGGGAGGGTTCGGAAACACCATATATTTT.

The gene calls are TRBV21-1 and TRBJ2-7; the table's D call, TRBD2, was not checked against the DNA. TRBV21-1 corresponds to a pseudogene. This CDR3 has 20 amino acids. The chain's CDR3 is CASSKAHGGLAGTCPYEQYF. CDR3 DNA sequence: TGTGCCAGCAGCAAAGCGCACGGGGGACTAGCGGGGACCTGCCCCTACGAGCAGTACTTC.